What follows are 8 T cell receptor beta chains derived from one specimen sequenced in a study of graft-versus-host responses after intestinal transplantation. Produced via immunoSEQ multiplex PCR; TCRdb's table is partial and in-frame only. The repertoire holds more than 80,000 clones, roughly four fifths seen once, with 17% in the top ten. The antigens of these receptors remain unknown. The source material was unstimulated CD8+ T cells sorted from spleen or lymph node cells, sampled before intestinal transplant. These receptors originate from a human donor who received an intestinal transplant.

This chain joins TRBV15 and TRBJ2-6, with D perhaps given as TRBD1 or TRBD2 (5 bases each). V gave up 0 bases and J gave up 1 base, with 16 bases separating them. The germline V gene has CDR1 LNHNV and CDR2 YYDKDF (reference sequence). This CDR3 has 19 amino acids. The CDR3 sequence is CATSRDLGDLSSGANVLTF. The CDR3 DNA reads TGTGCCACCAGCAGAGATCTAGGGGACCTTAGTTCTGGGGCCAACGTCCTGACTTTC. Looking up the rest from reference TRBV15 and TRBJ2-6 gives the full variable domain: DAMVIQNPRYQVTQFGKPVTLSCSQTLNHNVMYWYQQKSSQAPKLLFHYYDKDFNNEADTPDNFQSRRPNTSFCFLDIRSPGLGDTAMYLCATSRDLGDLSSGANVLTFGAGSRLTVL.

This chain links TRBV14 with TRBJ2-3; unclear D gene. CDR3 size: 13 residues. The V and J ends lost 1 base and 6 bases respectively, with 8 bases between them. Germline lookup yields CDR1 SGHDN and CDR2 FVKESK. DNA for the CDR3: TGTGCCAGCAGCCAAGTATATCCCGATACGCAGTATTTT. It encodes CASSQVYPDTQYF.

V and J are TRBV20-1 and TRBJ2-5; D remains unclear. Deletions cut 4 bases from V and 6 bases from J, with 9 bases between. This CDR3 has 11 residues. Germline values: CDR1 DFQATT, CDR2 SNEGSKA (reference sequence). DNA for the CDR3: TGCAGTGCTATCAGCGAAAAGACCCAGTACTTC. Its translation: CSAISEKTQYF.

V and J are TRBV2 and TRBJ2-7; TRBD2 matches 13 bases. Per the germline V gene, CDR1 is SNHLY and CDR2 is FYNNEI. V was pared by 6 bases and J by 2 bases, with 4 bases of the junction left unmatched. The CDR3 is 15 amino acids. The CDR3 sequence: CASRGTSGDPYEQYF. For the CDR3, the DNA is TGTGCCAGCAGGGGGACTAGCGGGGACCCCTACGAGCAGTACTTC.

CDR3: CASATGPGTWEQYF. CDR3 bases: TGCGCCAGCGCGACAGGGCCGGGGACGTGGGAGCAGTACTTC. J is TRBJ2-7 and V is TRBV4-1; TRBD1 aligns across 7 bases. This CDR3 comprises 14 residues. Germline CDR1 reads MGHRA; CDR2 reads YSYEKL. Germline trimming cut 8 bases from V and 7 bases from J; bases unmatched to any gene: 14.

This sequence joins TRBV7-6 and TRBJ2-1; TRBD1 might be the D (5 bases). This CDR3 has 19 amino acids. Germline V lookup: CDR1 SGHVS, CDR2 FNYEAQ. Between the trimmed V and J ends, which lost 2 bases and 8 bases, there was a span of 28 bases. The CDR3 DNA reads as TGTGCCAGCAGCTTATGTGTGCAGGGTTGGCCCCAGTTGATCCATGAGCAGTTCTTC. Its translation: CASSLCVQGWPQLIHEQFF.

This clone is a singleton in its sample. This chain joins TRBV5-1 and TRBJ2-7; TRBD2 matches at 7 bases. The ends lost 4 bases at V and 4 bases at J; junction bases unmatched: 11. Germline CDR1 reads SGHRS; CDR2 reads YFSETQ. The CDR3 spans 15 residues. This chain's CDR3 is CASSVYSGPGYEQYF. The CDR3 DNA is TGCGCCAGCAGCGTGTATAGCGGGCCCGGGTACGAGCAGTACTTC.

The rearrangement joins TRBV5-1 to TRBJ1-5, with 9 bases fitting TRBD1. This CDR3 spans 17 amino acids. Losses at the gene ends were 0 bases for V and 1 base for J; bases not matched to a gene: 5. In germline, CDR1 is SGHRS, CDR2 YFSETQ. The CDR3: CASSLGDREWSNQPQHF. The CDR3 region has the DNA TGCGCCAGCAGCTTGGGGGACAGGGAATGGAGCAATCAGCCCCAGCATTTT.